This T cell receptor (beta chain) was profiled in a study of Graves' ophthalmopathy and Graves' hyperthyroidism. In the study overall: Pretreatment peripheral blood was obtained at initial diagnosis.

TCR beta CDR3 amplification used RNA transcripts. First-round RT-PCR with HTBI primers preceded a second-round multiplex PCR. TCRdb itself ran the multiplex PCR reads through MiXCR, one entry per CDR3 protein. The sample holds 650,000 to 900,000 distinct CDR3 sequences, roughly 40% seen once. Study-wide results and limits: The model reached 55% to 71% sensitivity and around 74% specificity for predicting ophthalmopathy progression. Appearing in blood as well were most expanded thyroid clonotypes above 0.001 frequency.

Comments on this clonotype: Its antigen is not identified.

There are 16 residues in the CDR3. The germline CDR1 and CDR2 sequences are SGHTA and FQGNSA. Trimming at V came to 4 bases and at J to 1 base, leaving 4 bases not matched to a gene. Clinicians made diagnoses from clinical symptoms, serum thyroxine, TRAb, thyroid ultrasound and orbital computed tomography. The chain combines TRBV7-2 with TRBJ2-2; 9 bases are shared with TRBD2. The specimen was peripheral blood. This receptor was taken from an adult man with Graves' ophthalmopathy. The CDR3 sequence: CASSWTSAMNTGELFF. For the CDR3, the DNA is TGTGCCAGCAGCTGGACTAGCGCTATGAACACCGGGGAGCTGTTTTTT.